This is a list of T cell receptor beta chains from one sample in a study of vaccination and CD4 T cells after COVID-19. No cognate antigen is known for these TCRs. TCRdb independently ran MiXCR on the PCR reads; one entry per CDR3 protein. This table has approximately 12,000 distinct CDR3 sequences, around 60% appearing once. Sequencing was performed on CD4+ T cells from blood, cultured in vitro. These receptors originate from a human donor who had recovered from COVID-19. The CDR3 runs from the conserved cysteine through the conserved F or W.

j_call v_call cdr3_aa
TRBJ1-1 TRBV19 CASSTGVATEAFF
TRBJ2-5 TRBV7-2 CASSLAGTKETQYF
TRBJ2-2 TRBV2 CASSEYPNPNTGELFF
TRBJ2-2 TRBV27 CASSLGGAFIGELFF
TRBJ2-7 TRBV21-1 CASSPLAWDRIYEQYF
TRBJ1-2 TRBV20-1 CSARDPGQGRTGYTF
TRBJ1-1 TRBV2 CASSRENTEAFF
TRBJ2-7 TRBV20-1 CSARDGTYEQYF
TRBJ1-3 TRBV19 CASSRTGVGSGNTIYF
TRBJ2-7 TRBV3-1 CASSLGLAGGYEQYF
TRBJ2-1 TRBV19 CASSIVADLSYNEQFF
TRBJ2-7 TRBV20-1 CSAKRLAGPYEQYF
TRBJ2-7 TRBV20-1 CSARDVSKPYEQYF
TRBJ1-5 TRBV20-1 CSSGTGVGNQPQHF
TRBJ2-1 TRBV11-2 CASSPEAGGYYEQFF
TRBJ1-2 TRBV20-1 CSCPGSNYGYTF
TRBJ1-2 TRBV27 CASSFGQWDGYTF
TRBJ2-7 TRBV6-2/TRBV6-3 CASSYGTDSYEQYF
TRBJ1-2 TRBV7-2 CASSRHVGYTF
TRBJ2-1 TRBV7-8 CASSRLRLAPYNEQFF
TRBJ2-3 TRBV7-2 CASSLTRSDTQYF
TRBJ1-5 TRBV4-1 CASSQQGLSNQPQHF
TRBJ2-1 TRBV7-9 CASSLSVFWTSGYNEQFF